Following are 8 T cell receptor beta chains from one sample sequenced in a study of T cell repertoires in cytomegalovirus infection. TCRdb re-called the reads through MiXCR, storing one row per CDR3 protein. Of approximately 730,000 distinct CDR3 sequences in the sample, roughly a third are singletons; the top ten hold approximately 18%. These TCRs' antigens remain unknown. The sample here was cultured PBMCs, taken from culture after CMV antigen stimulation. The origin of the receptors is a human donor in good health (CMV status not recorded). Some clones in this sample may be carry-over from other donors' samples.

This clonotype occurred a few times. The chain uses TRBV4-3 and TRBJ1-3; D may be TRBD1 (5 bases). Germline loops: CDR1 LGHNA, CDR2 YSLEER. V was shortened by 0 bases and J by 5 bases, with 14 bases between the two germline ends. CDR3 size: 16 residues. This CDR3 reads CASSQDAGTLRNTIYF. The CDR3 bases are TGCGCCAGCAGCCAAGACGCCGGGACGCTTCGAAACACCATATATTTT.

This sequence joins TRBV20-1 and TRBJ2-7, with D possibly being TRBD2 (6 bases). Germline V gene data show CDR1 as DFQATT and CDR2 as SNEGSKA (reference sequence). The CDR3 runs 15 residues. The V end lost 5 bases, the J end lost 0 bases, and 17 bases lay between the germline ends. The CDR3 loop is CSASLLGRLSYEQYF. Written as DNA, the CDR3 is TGCAGTGCTTCCTTATTAGGGAGGCTCTCCTACGAGCAGTACTTC.

The genes are TRBV2 and TRBJ2-7; TRBD1 is a possible D gene (6 bases). The CDR3 loop spans 11 amino acids. Trimming removed 9 bases at V and 1 base at J, with 7 bases between. The germline CDR1 and CDR2 sequences are SNHLY and FYNNEI. The CDR3 loop reads CASGQSYEQYF. The CDR3 DNA follows: TGTGCCAGTGGACAGTCCTACGAGCAGTACTTC.

The chain is built from TRBV7-4 and TRBJ2-5, with a weak D call TRBD2 (6 bases). Trimming cost V 4 bases and J 1 base, with 16 bases left between them. The CDR3 totals 16 residues. Germline-derived CDR1 and CDR2 are SGHVT and SQSDAQ. Here the CDR3 reads CASSSEREGGQETQYF. The CDR3 DNA follows: TGTGCCAGCAGCTCCGAGCGAGAGGGAGGCCAAGAGACCCAGTACTTC.

This clonotype was counted ten times or more. The chain joins TRBV7-2 to TRBJ1-6; D unclear. V lost 1 base to trimming and J lost 8 bases, with 3 bases between them. The CDR3 loop spans 12 amino acids. Germline assignment: CDR1 SGHTA and CDR2 FQGNSA. The CDR3 region has the DNA TGTGCCAGCAGCTTAGAAGATTCACCCCTCCACTTT. Translated, it gives CASSLEDSPLHF.

The chain links TRBV18 to TRBJ2-1; D remains ambiguous. Trimming removed 2 bases at V and 0 bases at J, with 11 bases between. The germline gives CDR1 KGHSH, CDR2 LQKENI. CDR3 length equals 16 residues. The CDR3: CASSPIHPSSYNEQFF. The CDR3 DNA reads as TGTGCCAGCTCACCAATCCACCCATCCTCCTACAATGAGCAGTTCTTC. Filled out from reference TRBV18 and TRBJ2-1, the complete variable domain reads NAGVMQNPRHLVRRRGQEARLRCSPMKGHSHVYWYRQLPEEGLKFMVYLQKENIIDESGMPKERFSAEFPKEGPSILRIQQVVRGDSAAYFCASSPIHPSSYNEQFFGPGTRLTVL.

This clonotype was detected only a few times. The chain employs TRBV2 and TRBJ1-5; 11 bases agree with TRBD1. Germline lookup yields CDR1 SNHLY and CDR2 FYNNEI. V lost 9 bases, J lost 4 bases, and 11 bases stayed unmatched. The CDR3 sequence is 16 residues long. This CDR3 is CASQRAGTGGNQPQHF. CDR3 DNA sequence: TGTGCCAGTCAAAGAGCCGGGACAGGGGGAAATCAGCCCCAGCATTTT.

The rearrangement links TRBV7-9 to TRBJ1-1; D call uncertain. This CDR3 comprises 12 residues. V was cut by 5 bases and J by 5 bases, with 9 bases left in between. Germline lookup yields CDR1 SEHNR and CDR2 FQNEAQ (reference sequence). This CDR3 is CASSAAGTEAFF. The CDR3, as DNA: TGTGCCAGCAGCGCAGCCGGGACTGAAGCTTTCTTT.